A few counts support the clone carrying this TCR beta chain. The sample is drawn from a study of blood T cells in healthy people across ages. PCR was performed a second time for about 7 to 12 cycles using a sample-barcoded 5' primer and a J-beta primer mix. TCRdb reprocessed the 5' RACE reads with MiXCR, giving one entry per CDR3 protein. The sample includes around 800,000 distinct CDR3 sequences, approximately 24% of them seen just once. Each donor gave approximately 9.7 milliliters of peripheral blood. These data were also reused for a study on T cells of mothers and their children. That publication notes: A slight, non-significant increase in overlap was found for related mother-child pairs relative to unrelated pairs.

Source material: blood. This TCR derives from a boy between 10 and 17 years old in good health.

CDR3 protein: CASSPGRTGTNQPQHF. The CDR3 region has the DNA TGTGCCAGCAGCCCTGGGAGGACAGGGACAAATCAGCCCCAGCATTTT. This sequence joins TRBV27 and TRBJ1-5, with TRBD1 matching over 8 bases. The V segment lost 6 bases and the J segment 4 bases; nucleotides outside the gene matches: 11. Germline CDR1 reads MNHEY; CDR2 reads SMNVEV (reference sequence). The CDR3 covers 16 residues.